What follows is one TCR beta chain and its context. This entry comes from a study of blood T cell repertoires in COVID-19. In the study's own analysis: Nucleated cell number was recorded as an estimate derived from reference gene primer amplification. Only in-frame clones appear in the TCRdb table, and some are missing; sequencing was by immunoSEQ multiplex PCR. The V and J calls and clone size come from that table; D and trimming were worked out from the DNA. The profile shows roughly 380,000 clones, around 85% of them singletons. Looked up from germline, CDR1 is SNHLY and CDR2 is FYNNEI. The CDR3 extends over 12 amino acids. V was trimmed by 6 bases and J by 4 bases, leaving 9 bases between them.

The rearrangement links TRBV2 to TRBJ1-2; tentative D call: TRBD1 (5 bases). This TCR came from a woman under 30 with acute or convalescent COVID-19. Material: peripheral blood. Here the CDR3 reads CASSGQGYGYTF. CDR3 DNA: TGTGCCAGCAGCGGGCAGGGCTATGGCTACACCTTC.